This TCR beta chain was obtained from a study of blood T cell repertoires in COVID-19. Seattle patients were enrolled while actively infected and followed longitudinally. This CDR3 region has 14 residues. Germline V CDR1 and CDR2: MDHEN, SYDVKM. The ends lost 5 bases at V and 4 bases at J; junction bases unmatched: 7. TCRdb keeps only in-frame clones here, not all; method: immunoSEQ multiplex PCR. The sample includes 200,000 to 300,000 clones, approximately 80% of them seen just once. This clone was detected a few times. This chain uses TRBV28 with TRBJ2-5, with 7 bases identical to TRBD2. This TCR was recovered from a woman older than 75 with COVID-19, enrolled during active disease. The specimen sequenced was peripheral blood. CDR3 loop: CASSPAGMGETQYF. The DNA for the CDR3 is TGTGCCAGCAGTCCAGCGGGAATGGGAGAGACCCAGTACTTC.